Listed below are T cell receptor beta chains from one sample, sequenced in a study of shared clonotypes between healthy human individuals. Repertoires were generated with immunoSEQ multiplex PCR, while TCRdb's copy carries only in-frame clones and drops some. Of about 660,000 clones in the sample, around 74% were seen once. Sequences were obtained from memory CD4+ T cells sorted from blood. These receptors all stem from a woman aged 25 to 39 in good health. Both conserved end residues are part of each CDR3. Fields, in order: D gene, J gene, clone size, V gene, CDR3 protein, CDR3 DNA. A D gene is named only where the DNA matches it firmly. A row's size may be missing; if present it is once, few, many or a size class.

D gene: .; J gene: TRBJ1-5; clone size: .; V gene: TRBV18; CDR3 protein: CASSPSLGTDQPQHF; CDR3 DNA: TGTGCCAGCTCACCATCGCTAGGAACGGATCAGCCCCAGCATTTT
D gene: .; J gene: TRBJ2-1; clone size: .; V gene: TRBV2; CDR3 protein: CASSMQSSYNEQFF; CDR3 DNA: TGTGCCAGCTCAATGCAGAGCTCCTACAATGAGCAGTTCTTC
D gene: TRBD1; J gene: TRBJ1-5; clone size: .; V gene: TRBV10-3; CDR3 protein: CAISEKEGQNQPQHF; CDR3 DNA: TGTGCCATCAGTGAGAAAGAGGGACAGAATCAGCCCCAGCATTTT
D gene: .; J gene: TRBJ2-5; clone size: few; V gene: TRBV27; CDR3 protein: CASRKGETQYF; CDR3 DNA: TGTGCCAGCAGGAAAGGAGAGACCCAGTACTTC
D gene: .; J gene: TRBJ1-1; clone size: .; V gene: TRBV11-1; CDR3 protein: CASSLGPRQNTEAFF; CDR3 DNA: TGTGCCAGCAGCTTAGGTCCCAGGCAAAACACTGAAGCTTTCTTT
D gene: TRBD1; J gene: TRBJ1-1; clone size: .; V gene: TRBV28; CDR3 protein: CASRSGQDDTEAFF; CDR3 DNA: TGTGCCAGCAGATCGGGACAGGACGACACTGAAGCTTTCTTT
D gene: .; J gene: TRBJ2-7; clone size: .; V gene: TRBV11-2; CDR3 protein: CASSKDRYF; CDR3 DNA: TGTGCCAGCAGCAAGGACAGGTACTTC
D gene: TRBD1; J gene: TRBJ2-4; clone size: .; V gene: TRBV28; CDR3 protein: CASSVYRGRHIQYF; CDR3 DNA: TGTGCCAGCAGCGTTTACAGGGGGAGGCACATTCAGTACTTC
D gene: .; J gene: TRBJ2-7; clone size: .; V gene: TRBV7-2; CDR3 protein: CASSNSRTGPTYEQYF; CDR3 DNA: TGTGCCAGCAGCAACAGTAGAACGGGGCCCACTTACGAGCAGTACTTC
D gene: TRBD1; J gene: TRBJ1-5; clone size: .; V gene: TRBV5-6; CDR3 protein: CASRPSTSADRGKEQPQHF; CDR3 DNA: TGTGCCAGCCGGCCTTCAACCTCCGCGGACAGGGGGAAAGAACAGCCCCAGCATTTT
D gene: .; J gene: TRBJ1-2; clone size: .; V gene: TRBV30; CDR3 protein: CAWKVNYGYTF; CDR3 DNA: TGTGCCTGGAAAGTTAACTATGGCTACACCTTC
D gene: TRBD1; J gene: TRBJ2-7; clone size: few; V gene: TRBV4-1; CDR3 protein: CASSQAGTGLHEQYF; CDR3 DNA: TGCGCCAGCAGCCAAGCCGGGACAGGGCTCCACGAGCAGTACTTC
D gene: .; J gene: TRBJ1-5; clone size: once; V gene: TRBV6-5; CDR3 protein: CASTRVGNQPQHF; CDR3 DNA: TGTGCCAGCACCAGGGTCGGCAATCAGCCCCAGCATTTT
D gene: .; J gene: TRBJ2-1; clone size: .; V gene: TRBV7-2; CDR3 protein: CASSLGTRLYNEQFF; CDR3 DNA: TGTGCCAGCAGCTTGGGAACCCGCCTATACAATGAGCAGTTCTTC
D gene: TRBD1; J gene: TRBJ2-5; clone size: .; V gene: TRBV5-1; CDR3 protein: CASRPGTVQETQYF; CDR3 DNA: TGCGCCAGCAGACCCGGGACAGTTCAAGAGACCCAGTACTTC
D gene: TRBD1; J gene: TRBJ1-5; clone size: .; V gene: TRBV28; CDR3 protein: CASQGASQPQHF; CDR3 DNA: TGTGCCAGCCAGGGGGCTTCTCAGCCCCAGCATTTT
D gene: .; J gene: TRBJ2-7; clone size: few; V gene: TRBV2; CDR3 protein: CASRARTDSYEQYF; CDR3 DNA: TGTGCCAGCAGAGCCCGGACAGACTCCTACGAGCAGTACTTC
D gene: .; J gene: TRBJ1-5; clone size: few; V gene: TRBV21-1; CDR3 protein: CASSKANQPQHF; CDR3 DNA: TGTGCCAGCAGCAAAGCGAATCAGCCCCAGCATTTT
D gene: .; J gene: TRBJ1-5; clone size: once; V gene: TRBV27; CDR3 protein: CASSLLGRNNQPQHF; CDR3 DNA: TGTGCCAGCAGTTTATTAGGGCGGAACAATCAGCCCCAGCATTTT
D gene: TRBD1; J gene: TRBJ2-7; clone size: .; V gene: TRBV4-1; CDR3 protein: CASSQRTGGIYEQYF; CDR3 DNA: TGCGCCAGCAGCCAAAGGACAGGGGGCATCTACGAGCAGTACTTC
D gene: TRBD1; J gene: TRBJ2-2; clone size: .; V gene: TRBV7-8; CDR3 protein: CASSLDWTGDTGELFF; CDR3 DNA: TGTGCCAGCAGCTTAGACTGGACAGGGGATACCGGGGAGCTGTTTTTT
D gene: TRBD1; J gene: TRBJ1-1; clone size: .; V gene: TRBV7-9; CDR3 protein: CASSLGRTGAGRNTEAFF; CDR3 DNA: TGTGCCAGCAGCTTAGGACGGACAGGGGCGGGTCGGAACACTGAAGCTTTCTTT
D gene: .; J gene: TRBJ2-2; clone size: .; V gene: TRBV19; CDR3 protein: CASSMVTVNTGELFF; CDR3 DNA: TGTGCCAGTAGTATGGTGACAGTGAACACCGGGGAGCTGTTTTTT
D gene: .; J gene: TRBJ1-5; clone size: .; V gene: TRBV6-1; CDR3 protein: CASSGLERAGGQPQHF; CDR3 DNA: TGTGCCAGCAGTGGCCTGGAGCGGGCTGGGGGACAGCCCCAGCATTTT
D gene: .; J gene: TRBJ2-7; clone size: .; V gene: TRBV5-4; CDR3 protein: CASSWERVLTEQYF; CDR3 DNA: TGTGCCAGCAGCTGGGAGCGGGTCCTTACCGAGCAGTACTTC
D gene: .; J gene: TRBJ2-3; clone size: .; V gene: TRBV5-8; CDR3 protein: CASSLAVAVDTDTQYF; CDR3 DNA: TGTGCCAGCAGCTTGGCGGTAGCGGTAGACACAGATACGCAGTATTTT
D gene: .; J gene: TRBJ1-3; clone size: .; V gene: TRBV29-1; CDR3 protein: CSVDAGGGNTIYF; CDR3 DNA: TGCAGCGTTGACGCGGGTGGGGGAAACACCATATATTTT
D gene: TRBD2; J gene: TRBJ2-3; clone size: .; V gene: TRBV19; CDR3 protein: CASSTIAGGPGDTQYF; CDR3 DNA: TGTGCCAGTAGCACCATAGCGGGAGGGCCGGGAGATACGCAGTATTTT
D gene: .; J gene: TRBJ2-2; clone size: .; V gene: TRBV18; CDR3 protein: CASSPDLSTGELFF; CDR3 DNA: TGTGCCAGCTCACCAGATCTGAGTACCGGGGAGCTGTTTTTT
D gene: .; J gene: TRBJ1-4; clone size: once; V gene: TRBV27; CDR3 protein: CASSLGGAGWEKLFF; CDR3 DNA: TGTGCCAGCAGTTTGGGAGGGGCGGGTTGGGAAAAACTGTTTTTT
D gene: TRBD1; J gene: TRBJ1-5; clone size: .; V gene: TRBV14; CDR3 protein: CASSQEDRGEPQHF; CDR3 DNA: TGTGCCAGCAGCCAAGAGGACAGGGGAGAGCCCCAGCATTTT
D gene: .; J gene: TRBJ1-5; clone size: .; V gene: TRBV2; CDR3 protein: CASNRDNQPQHF; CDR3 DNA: TGTGCCAGCAACAGGGACAATCAGCCCCAGCATTTT
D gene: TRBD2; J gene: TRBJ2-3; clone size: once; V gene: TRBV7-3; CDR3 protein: CASSLAGGFGTDTQYF; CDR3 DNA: TGTGCCAGCAGCCTAGCGGGGGGGTTTGGCACAGATACGCAGTATTTT
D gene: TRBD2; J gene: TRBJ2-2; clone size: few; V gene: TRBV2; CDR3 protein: CASRRGLGNTGELFF; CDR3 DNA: TGTGCCAGCAGGAGGGGACTAGGCAACACCGGGGAGCTGTTTTTT
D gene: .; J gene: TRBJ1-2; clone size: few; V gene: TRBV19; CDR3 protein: CASSTSYVGYTF; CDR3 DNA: TGTGCCAGTAGTACATCATACGTCGGCTACACCTTC
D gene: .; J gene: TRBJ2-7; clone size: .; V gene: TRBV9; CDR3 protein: CASSVATGPSYEQYF; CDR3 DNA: TGTGCCAGCAGCGTCGCTACAGGGCCCTCCTACGAGCAGTACTTC
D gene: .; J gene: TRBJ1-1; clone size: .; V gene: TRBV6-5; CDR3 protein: CASSWGRGRLWTEAFF; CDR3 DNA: TGTGCCAGCAGTTGGGGTCGGGGGCGCTTATGGACTGAAGCTTTCTTT
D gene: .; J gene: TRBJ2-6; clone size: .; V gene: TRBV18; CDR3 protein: CASSAGTLSFSGANVLTF; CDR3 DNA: TGTGCCAGCTCAGCCGGGACATTGTCCTTCTCTGGGGCCAACGTCCTGACTTTC
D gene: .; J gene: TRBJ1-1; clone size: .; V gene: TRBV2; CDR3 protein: CASSDQFMNTEAFF; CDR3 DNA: TGTGCCAGCAGTGACCAGTTCATGAACACTGAAGCTTTCTTT
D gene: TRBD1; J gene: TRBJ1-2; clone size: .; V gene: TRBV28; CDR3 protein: CASSPRDRASYGYTF; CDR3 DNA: TGTGCCAGCAGTCCCCGGGACAGGGCATCCTATGGCTACACCTTC
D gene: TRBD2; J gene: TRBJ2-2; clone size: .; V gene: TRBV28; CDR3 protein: CARHPGLAGRGELFF; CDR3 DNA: TGTGCCAGGCACCCGGGACTAGCGGGTCGTGGGGAGCTGTTTTTT
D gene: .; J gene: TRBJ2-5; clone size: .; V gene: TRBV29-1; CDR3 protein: CSATGETQYF; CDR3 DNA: TGCAGCGCGACAGGAGAGACCCAGTACTTC
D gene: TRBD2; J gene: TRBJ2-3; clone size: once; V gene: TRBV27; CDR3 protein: CASSALAGGTDTQYF; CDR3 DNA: TGTGCCAGCAGTGCGTTAGCGGGTGGCACAGATACGCAGTATTTT
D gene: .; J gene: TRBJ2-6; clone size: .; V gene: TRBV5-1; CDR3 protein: CASSRESGPTSGANVLTF; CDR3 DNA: TGCGCCAGCAGCAGGGAATCGGGTCCCACTTCTGGGGCCAACGTCCTGACTTTC
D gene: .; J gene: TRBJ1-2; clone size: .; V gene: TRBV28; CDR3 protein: CASSFQTGNYGYTF; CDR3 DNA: TGTGCCAGCAGTTTTCAGACAGGCAACTATGGCTACACCTTC
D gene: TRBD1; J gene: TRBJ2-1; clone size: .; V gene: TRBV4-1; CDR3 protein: CASASGTGSYNEQFF; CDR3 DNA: TGCGCCAGCGCCTCCGGGACAGGGTCCTACAATGAGCAGTTCTTC
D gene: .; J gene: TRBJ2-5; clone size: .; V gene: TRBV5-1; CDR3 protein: CASSLGIGFVSQYF; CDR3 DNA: TGCGCCAGCAGCTTGGGGATAGGTTTTGTGTCCCAGTACTTC
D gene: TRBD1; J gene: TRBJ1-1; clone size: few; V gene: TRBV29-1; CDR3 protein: CSADRGNTEAFF; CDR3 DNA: TGCAGCGCTGACAGGGGGAACACTGAAGCTTTCTTT
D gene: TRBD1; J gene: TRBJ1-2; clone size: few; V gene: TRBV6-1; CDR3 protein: CASRQGQGATSGYTF; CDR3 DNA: TGTGCCAGCAGACAGGGACAGGGGGCTACTTCTGGCTACACCTTC
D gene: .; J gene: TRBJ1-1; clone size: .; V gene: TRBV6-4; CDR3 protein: CASSEQGGTEAFF; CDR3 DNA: TGTGCCAGCAGTGAACAGGGAGGGACTGAAGCTTTCTTT
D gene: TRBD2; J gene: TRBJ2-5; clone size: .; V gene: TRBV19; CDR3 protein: CASSITAGEGTQYF; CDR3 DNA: TGTGCCAGTAGTATCACAGCGGGAGAGGGGACCCAGTACTTC
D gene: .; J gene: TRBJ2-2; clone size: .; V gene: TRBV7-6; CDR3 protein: CASSLQGFGNTGELFF; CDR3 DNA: TGTGCCAGCAGCTTACAGGGCTTTGGGAACACCGGGGAGCTGTTTTTT
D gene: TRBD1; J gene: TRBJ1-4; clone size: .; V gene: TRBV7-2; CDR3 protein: CASSLGQGNEKLFF; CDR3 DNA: TGTGCCAGCAGCTTAGGACAGGGTAATGAAAAACTGTTTTTT
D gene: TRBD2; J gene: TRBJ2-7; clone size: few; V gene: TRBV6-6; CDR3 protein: CASSYSGLAGYEQYF; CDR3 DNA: TGTGCCAGCAGTTACTCTGGACTAGCGGGATACGAGCAGTACTTC
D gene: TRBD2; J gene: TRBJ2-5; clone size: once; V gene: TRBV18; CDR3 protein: CASSEPRTSGKYQETQYF; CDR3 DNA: TGTGCCAGCTCAGAGCCTAGGACTAGCGGAAAGTACCAAGAGACCCAGTACTTC
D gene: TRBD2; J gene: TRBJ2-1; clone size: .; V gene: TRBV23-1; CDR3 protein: CASSRGGRSNNEQFF; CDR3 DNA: TGCGCCAGCAGTCGGGGCGGGAGGTCGAACAATGAGCAGTTCTTC
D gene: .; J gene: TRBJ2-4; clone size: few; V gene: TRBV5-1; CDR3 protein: CASSPEGDSKNIQYF; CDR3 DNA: TGCGCCAGCAGCCCCGAAGGGGATTCCAAAAACATTCAGTACTTC
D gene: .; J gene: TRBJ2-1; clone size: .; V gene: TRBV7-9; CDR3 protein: CASIAVGGAYNEQFF; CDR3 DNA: TGTGCCAGCATCGCTGTCGGGGGAGCCTACAATGAGCAGTTCTTC
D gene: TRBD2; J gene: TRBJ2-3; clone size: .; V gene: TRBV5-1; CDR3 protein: CASSLALREGLGDTQYF; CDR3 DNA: TGCGCCAGCAGCTTGGCCCTACGGGAGGGCCTGGGAGATACGCAGTATTTT